The source of this T cell receptor (beta chain) is a study of blood T cell repertoires in COVID-19. The protocol was immunoSEQ multiplex PCR, while the TCRdb copy is restricted to in-frame clones and leaves out a portion. The table shows some 290,000 clones, with around nine tenths occurring only once. This CDR3 comprises 15 residues. From germline, CDR1 is MNHEY and CDR2 SVGAGI. Unmatched junction bases numbered 9, after V lost 5 bases and J lost 9 bases. The chain has TRBV6-5 and TRBJ2-1, with 11 positions matching TRBD2. The sample comprised PBMCs or T cells enriched from blood (not recorded which). This TCR was recovered from a woman aged 25 to 39 who had recovered from COVID-19. The CDR3 nucleotides are TGTGCCAGCAGTCTTAGCGGGAGGGCCGTCGGTGAGCAGTTCTTC. Protein product: CASSLSGRAVGEQFF.